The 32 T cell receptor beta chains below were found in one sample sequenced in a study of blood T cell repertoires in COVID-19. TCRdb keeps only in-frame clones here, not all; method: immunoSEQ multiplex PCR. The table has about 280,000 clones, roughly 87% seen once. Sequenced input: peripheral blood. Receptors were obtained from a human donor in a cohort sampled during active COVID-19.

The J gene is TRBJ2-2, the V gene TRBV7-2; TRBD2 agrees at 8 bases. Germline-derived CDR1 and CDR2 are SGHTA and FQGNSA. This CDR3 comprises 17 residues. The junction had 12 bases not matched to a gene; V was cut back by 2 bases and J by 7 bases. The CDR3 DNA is TGTGCCAGCAGCTTAATCGCGGGAGGTGGGGGAAGCGGGGAGCTGTTTTTT. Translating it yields CASSLIAGGGGSGELFF.

CDR3 sequence reads: CASSRSLIQTGHYGYTF. CDR3 nucleotide sequence: TGTGCCAGCAGCCGCTCCTTGATCCAGACAGGCCACTATGGCTACACCTTC. The rearrangement uses TRBV3-1 (or the pseudogene TRBV3-2) and TRBJ1-2, with D possibly TRBD1 on 6 matching bases. The germline V gene encodes CDR1 LGHDT and CDR2 YNNKEL (reference sequence). V was pared by 4 bases and J by 3 bases, with 21 bases between. This CDR3 spans 17 amino acids.

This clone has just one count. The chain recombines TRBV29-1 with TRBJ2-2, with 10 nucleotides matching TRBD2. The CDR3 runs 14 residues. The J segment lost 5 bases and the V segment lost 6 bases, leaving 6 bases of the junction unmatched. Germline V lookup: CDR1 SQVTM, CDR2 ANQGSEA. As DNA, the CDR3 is TGCAGCGTGTCCGGGACTAGCGTTACCGGGGAGCTGTTTTTT. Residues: CSVSGTSVTGELFF.

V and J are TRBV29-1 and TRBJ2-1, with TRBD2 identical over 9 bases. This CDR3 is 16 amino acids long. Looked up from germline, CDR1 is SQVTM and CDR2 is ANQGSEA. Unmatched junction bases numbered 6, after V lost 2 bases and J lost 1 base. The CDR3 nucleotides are TGCAGCGTTGAAACATCACTAGCGGGTTCCTACAATGAGCAGTTCTTC. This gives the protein CSVETSLAGSYNEQFF.

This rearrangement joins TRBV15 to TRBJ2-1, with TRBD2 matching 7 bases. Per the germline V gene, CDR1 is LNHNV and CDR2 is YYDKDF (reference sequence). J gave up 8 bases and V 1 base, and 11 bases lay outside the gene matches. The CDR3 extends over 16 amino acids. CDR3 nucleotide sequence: TGTGCCACCAGCAGAGGAAGGACTAGTCGTAGGGATGAGCAGTTCTTC. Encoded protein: CATSRGRTSRRDEQFF.

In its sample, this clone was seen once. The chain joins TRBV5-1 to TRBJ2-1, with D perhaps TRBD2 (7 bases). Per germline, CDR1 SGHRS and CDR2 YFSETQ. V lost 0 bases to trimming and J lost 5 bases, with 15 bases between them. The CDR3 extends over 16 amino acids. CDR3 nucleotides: TGCGCCAGCAGCTTGGCCCGGACTAGGGACAACAATGAGCAGTTCTTC. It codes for CASSLARTRDNNEQFF.

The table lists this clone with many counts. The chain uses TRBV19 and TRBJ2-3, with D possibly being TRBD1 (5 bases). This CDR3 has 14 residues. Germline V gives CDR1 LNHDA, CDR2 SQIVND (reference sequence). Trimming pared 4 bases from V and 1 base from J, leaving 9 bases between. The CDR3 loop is CASSKVGGTDTQYF. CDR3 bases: TGTGCCAGTAGTAAGGTAGGGGGCACAGATACGCAGTATTTT.

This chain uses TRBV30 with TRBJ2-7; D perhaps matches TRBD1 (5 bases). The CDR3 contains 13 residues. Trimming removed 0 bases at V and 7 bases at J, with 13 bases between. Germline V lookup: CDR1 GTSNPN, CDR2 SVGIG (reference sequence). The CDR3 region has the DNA TGTGCCTGGAGTGTTAAGGGGCGGCGGGAGCAGTACTTC. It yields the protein CAWSVKGRREQYF.

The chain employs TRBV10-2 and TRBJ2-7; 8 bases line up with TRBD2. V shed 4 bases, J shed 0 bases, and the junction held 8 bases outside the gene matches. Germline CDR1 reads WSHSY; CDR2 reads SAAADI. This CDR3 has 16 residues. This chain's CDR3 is CASSASGAGGSYEQYF. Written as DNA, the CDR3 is TGCGCCAGCAGTGCCTCGGGGGCGGGAGGCTCCTACGAGCAGTACTTC.

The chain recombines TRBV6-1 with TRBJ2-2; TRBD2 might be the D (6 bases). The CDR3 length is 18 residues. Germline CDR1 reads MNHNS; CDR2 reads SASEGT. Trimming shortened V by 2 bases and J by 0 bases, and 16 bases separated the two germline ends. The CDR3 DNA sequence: TGTGCCAGCAGTGAACGTCCCTTCCTAGCGACGAACACCGGGGAGCTGTTTTTT. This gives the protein CASSERPFLATNTGELFF.

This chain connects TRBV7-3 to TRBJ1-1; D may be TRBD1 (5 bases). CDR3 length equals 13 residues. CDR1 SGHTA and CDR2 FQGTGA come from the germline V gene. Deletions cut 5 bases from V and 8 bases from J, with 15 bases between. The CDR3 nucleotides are TGTGCCAGCAGCCCGAGACGAGACAGCGAAGCTTTCTTT. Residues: CASSPRRDSEAFF.

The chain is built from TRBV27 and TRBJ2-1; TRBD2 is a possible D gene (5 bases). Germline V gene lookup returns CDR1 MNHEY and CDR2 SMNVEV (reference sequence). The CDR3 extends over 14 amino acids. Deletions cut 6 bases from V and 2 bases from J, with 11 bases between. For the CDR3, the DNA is TGTGCCAGCAGGGAGGCAGGTACCTACAATGAGCAGTTCTTC. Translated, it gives CASREAGTYNEQFF.

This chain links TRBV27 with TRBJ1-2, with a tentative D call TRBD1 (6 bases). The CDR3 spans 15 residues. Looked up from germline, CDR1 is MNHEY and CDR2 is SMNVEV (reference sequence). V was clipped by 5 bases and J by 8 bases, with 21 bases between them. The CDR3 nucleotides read TGTGCCAGCAGTCAATCCCGGGCGGGGGCGGGAGGCTACACCTTC. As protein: CASSQSRAGAGGYTF.

The CDR3 loop reads CASSRDWTEAFF. The CDR3 nucleotides are TGTGCCAGCAGCCGGGACTGGACTGAAGCTTTCTTT. J is TRBJ1-1 and V is TRBV12-3 or TRBV12-4, with D perhaps TRBD1 (5 bases). The ends were cut back, 6 bases at V and 5 bases at J, with 10 bases in the middle. CDR3 length: 12 residues.

In DNA form, the CDR3 reads TGTGCCAGCAGCCTAGCAGCCACCGGGGAGCTGTTTTTT. This translates into CASSLAATGELFF. This chain joins TRBV12-3 or TRBV12-4 and TRBJ2-2; D possibly corresponds to TRBD2 (5 bases). V was clipped by 6 bases and J by 4 bases, with 9 bases between them. This CDR3 has 13 amino acids.

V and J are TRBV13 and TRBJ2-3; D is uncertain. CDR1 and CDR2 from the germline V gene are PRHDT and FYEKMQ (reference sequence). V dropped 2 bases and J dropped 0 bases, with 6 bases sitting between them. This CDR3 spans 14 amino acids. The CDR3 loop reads CASSLRGSTDTQYF. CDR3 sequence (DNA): TGTGCCAGCAGCTTACGCGGTAGCACAGATACGCAGTATTTT. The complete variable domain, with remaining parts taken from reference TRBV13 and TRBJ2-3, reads AAGVIQSPRHLIKEKRETATLKCYPIPRHDTVYWYQQGPGQDPQFLISFYEKMQSDKGSIPDRFSAQQFSDYHSELNMSSLELGDSALYFCASSLRGSTDTQYFGPGTRLTVL.

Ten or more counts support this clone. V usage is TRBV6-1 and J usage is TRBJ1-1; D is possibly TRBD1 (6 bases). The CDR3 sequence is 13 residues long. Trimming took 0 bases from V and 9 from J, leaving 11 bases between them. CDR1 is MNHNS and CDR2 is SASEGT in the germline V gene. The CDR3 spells CASSEAIGGQAFF. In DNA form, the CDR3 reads TGTGCCAGCAGTGAAGCGATTGGGGGCCAAGCTTTCTTT.

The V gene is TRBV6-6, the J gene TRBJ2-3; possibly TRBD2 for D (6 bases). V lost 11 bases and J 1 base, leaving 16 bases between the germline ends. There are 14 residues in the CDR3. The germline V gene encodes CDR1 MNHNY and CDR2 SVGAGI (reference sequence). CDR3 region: CAAGGASRTDTQYF. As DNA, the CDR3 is TGTGCCGCTGGAGGGGCTTCCCGCACAGATACGCAGTATTTT.

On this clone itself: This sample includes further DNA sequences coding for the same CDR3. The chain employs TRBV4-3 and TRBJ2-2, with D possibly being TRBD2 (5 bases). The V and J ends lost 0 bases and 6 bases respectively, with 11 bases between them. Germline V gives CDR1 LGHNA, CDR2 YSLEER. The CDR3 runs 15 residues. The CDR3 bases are TGCGCCAGCAGCCAAGATCGGTTAGCGTCCGGGGAGCTGTTTTTT. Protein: CASSQDRLASGELFF.

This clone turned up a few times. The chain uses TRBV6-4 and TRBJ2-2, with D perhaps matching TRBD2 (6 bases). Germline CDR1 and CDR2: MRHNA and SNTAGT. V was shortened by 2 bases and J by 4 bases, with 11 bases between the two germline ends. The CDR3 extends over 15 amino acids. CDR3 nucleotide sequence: TGTGCCAGCAGTGACCACGTTAGCGGCACCGGGGAGCTGTTTTTT. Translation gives CASSDHVSGTGELFF.

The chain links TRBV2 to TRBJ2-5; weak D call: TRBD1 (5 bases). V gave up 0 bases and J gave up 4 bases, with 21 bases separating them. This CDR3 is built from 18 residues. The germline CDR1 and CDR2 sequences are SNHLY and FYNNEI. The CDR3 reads CASSEAQGPIQGSETQYF. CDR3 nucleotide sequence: TGTGCCAGCAGTGAAGCGCAGGGCCCAATTCAAGGGTCAGAGACCCAGTACTTC. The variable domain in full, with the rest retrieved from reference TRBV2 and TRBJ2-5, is EPEVTQTPSHQVTQMGQEVILRCVPISNHLYFYWYRQILGQKVEFLVSFYNNEISEKSEIFDDQFSVERPDGSNFTLKIRSTKLEDSAMYFCASSEAQGPIQGSETQYFGPGTRLLVL.

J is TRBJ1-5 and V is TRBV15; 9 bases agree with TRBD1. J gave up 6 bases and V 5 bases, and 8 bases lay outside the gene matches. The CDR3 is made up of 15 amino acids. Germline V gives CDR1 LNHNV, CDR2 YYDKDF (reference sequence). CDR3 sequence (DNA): TGTGCCACCAGCTCGGACAGGGGCCCGTCTCAGCCCCAGCATTTT. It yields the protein CATSSDRGPSQPQHF.

This CDR3 is CASSVGEGEQYF. In DNA form, the CDR3 reads TGTGCCAGCAGTGTGGGGGAGGGCGAGCAGTACTTC. The rearrangement joins TRBV2 to TRBJ2-7, with 7 bases matching TRBD2. V lost 4 bases and J lost 6; bases outside the gene matches: 3. The CDR3 runs 12 residues. Germline loops: CDR1 SNHLY, CDR2 FYNNEI.

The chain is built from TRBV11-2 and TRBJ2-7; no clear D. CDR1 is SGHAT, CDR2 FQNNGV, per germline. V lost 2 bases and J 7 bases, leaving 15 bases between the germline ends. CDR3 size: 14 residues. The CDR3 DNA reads TGTGCCAGCAGCTTAATCCCCGATCTCGGGGAGCAGTACTTC. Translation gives CASSLIPDLGEQYF.

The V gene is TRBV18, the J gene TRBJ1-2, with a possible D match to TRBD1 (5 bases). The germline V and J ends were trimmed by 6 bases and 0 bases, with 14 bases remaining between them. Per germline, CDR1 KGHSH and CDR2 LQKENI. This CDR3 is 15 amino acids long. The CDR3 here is CASSQDRASNYGYTF. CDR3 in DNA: TGTGCCAGCTCGCAAGACAGAGCCTCTAACTATGGCTACACCTTC.

CDR3 nucleotides: TGTGCCAGCTGCCTAGCAGATACGCAGTATTTT. As protein: CASCLADTQYF. The V gene is TRBV6-5, the J gene TRBJ2-3, with D unresolved. CDR1 and CDR2 from the germline V gene are MNHEY and SVGAGI. Trimming took 8 bases from V and 4 from J, leaving 7 bases between them. This CDR3 has 11 residues.

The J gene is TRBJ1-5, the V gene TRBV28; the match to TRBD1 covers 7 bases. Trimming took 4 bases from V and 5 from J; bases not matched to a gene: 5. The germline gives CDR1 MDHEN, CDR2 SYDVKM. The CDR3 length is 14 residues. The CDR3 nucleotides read TGTGCCAGCAGTTCTCAGGGGGGCTATCAGCCCCAGCATTTT. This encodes CASSSQGGYQPQHF. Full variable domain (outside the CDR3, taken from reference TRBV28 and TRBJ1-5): DVKVTQSSRYLVKRTGEKVFLECVQDMDHENMFWYRQDPGLGLRLIYFSYDVKMKEKGDIPEGYSVSREKKERFSLILESASTNQTSMYLCASSSQGGYQPQHFGDGTRLSIL.

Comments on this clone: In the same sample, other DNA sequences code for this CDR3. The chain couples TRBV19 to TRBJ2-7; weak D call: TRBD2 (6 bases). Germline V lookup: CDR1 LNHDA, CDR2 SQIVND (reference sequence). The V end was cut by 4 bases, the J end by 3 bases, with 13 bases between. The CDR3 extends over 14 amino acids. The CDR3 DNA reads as TGTGCCAGTAGTAGGGGGACTGGAAGCTACGAGCAGTACTTC. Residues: CASSRGTGSYEQYF.

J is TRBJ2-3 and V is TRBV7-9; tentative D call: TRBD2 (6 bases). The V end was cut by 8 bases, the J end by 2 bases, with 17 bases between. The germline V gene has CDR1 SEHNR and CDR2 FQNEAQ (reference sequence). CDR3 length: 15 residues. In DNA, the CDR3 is TGTGCCAGCGGATTTTACGGGACTGCCACAGATACGCAGTATTTT. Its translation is CASGFYGTATDTQYF.

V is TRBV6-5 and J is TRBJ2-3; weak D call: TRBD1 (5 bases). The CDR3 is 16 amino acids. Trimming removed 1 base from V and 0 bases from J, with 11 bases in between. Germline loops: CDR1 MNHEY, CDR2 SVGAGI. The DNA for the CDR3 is TGTGCCAGCAGTTACTTTTCAGGGAAAAGCACAGATACGCAGTATTTT. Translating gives CASSYFSGKSTDTQYF.

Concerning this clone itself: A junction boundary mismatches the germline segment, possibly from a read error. The CDR3 spells CTSSRSGSVDNEQFF. In DNA form, the CDR3 reads TGTACCAGTAGTCGAAGCGGGAGTGTGGACAATGAGCAGTTCTTC. The chain combines TRBV19 with TRBJ2-1; TRBD2 aligns across 8 bases. In germline, CDR1 is LNHDA, CDR2 SQIVND (reference sequence). The CDR3 is made up of 15 amino acids.

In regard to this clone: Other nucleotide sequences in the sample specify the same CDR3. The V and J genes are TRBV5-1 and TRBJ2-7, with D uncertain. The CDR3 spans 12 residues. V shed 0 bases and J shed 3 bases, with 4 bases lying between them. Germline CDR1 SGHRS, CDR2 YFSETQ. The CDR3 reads CASSLDGYEQYF. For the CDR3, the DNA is TGCGCCAGCAGCTTGGACGGCTACGAGCAGTACTTC. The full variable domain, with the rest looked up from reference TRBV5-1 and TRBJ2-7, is KAGVTQTPRYLIKTRGQQVTLSCSPISGHRSVSWYQQTPGQGLQFLFEYFSETQRNKGNFPGRFSGRQFSNSRSEMNVSTLELGDSALYLCASSLDGYEQYFGPGTRLTVT.